The 5 T cell receptor beta chains below come from one sample, sequenced in a study of response to subunit inactivated influenza vaccine. TCRdb reprocessed the RT-PCR reads via MiXCR and lists one record per CDR3 protein. The table includes roughly 160,000 distinct CDR3 sequences, about 10% detected once. This sample comprised CD8+ T cells sorted from PBMCs, obtained about 23 months after vaccination. Every receptor here comes from a man in his fifties or sixties who received an inactivated influenza vaccine.

This clonotype appeared a few times. The chain couples TRBV3-1 to TRBJ2-5, with 8 bases fitting TRBD1. Looked up from germline, CDR1 is LGHDT and CDR2 is YNNKEL (reference sequence). The CDR3 spans 16 residues. With 4 bases clipped from V and 1 base from J, the junction kept 8 bases outside the gene matches. The CDR3 loop is CASSPRTGNPQETQYF. The DNA for the CDR3 is TGTGCCAGCAGCCCTCGGACAGGGAACCCCCAAGAGACCCAGTACTTC.

The gene calls are TRBV6-5 and TRBJ2-7; D may match TRBD1 or TRBD2 (5 bases each). The CDR3 runs to 13 residues. CDR1 MNHEY and CDR2 SVGAGI come from the germline V gene. Trimming stripped 2 bases from V and 7 bases from J, with 12 bases between. For the CDR3, the DNA is TGTGCCAGCAGTTACGGACTGGCAGGGGAGCAGTACTTC. Its translation is CASSYGLAGEQYF.

This clonotype occurred a few times. The chain has TRBV6-5 and TRBJ2-1, with D possibly being TRBD1 (5 bases). This CDR3 is 13 amino acids long. V was cut by 2 bases and J by 10 bases, with 12 bases left in between. The germline CDR1 and CDR2 sequences are MNHEY and SVGAGI. CDR3 coding DNA: TGTGCCAGCAGTTACCAGGCTAGGGGCGAGCAGTTCTTC. Translation: CASSYQARGEQFF.

In this sample, this clonotype turned up a few times. The V and J genes are TRBV3-1 and TRBJ2-1, with TRBD2 as a possible D gene (6 bases). CDR3 length: 14 amino acids. V was trimmed by 1 base and J by 8 bases, leaving 12 bases between them. CDR1 LGHDT and CDR2 YNNKEL come from the germline V gene (reference sequence). The CDR3 nucleotides read TGTGCCAGCAGCCAAGCGACTAGTTTCTATGAGCAGTTCTTC. Protein sequence: CASSQATSFYEQFF.

This clonotype has more than one count but fewer than ten. V gene TRBV4-3 combines with J gene TRBJ1-6; D is undetermined. This CDR3 has 14 residues. Between the trimmed V and J ends, which lost 1 base and 5 bases, there was a span of 6 bases. Germline CDR1 and CDR2: LGHNA and YSLEER. The CDR3 nucleotides read TGCGCCAGCAGCCAAGGCCGGGATAATTCACCCCTCCACTTT. This sequence encodes CASSQGRDNSPLHF.